This record concerns one T cell receptor (beta chain) sequence. The sample is drawn from a study of blood T cell repertoires in COVID-19. Across the study: COVID-19 samples from acute and convalescent phases originated in the United States, Italy and Spain. T cells, B-cell-depleted T cells, or PBMCs supplied cDNA or gDNA.

J was trimmed by 8 bases and V by 3 bases; bases with no gene match: 5. CDR1 and CDR2 from the germline V gene are MNHNS and SASEGT. CDR3 length: 15 amino acids. In the authors' workflow: By means of reference gene primer amplification, nucleated cell counts were estimated. Clones were read by immunoSEQ multiplex PCR, and TCRdb kept only the in-frame ones, dropping some. That table is the source of V, J and clone size, and D and trimming were worked out from the DNA. The data hold about 130,000 clones, with about 88% observed a single time. Sequencing used peripheral blood. This receptor was identified in a woman aged 80 or over with acute or convalescent COVID-19. The rearrangement joins TRBV6-1 to TRBJ1-6; the match to TRBD1 covers 9 bases. The CDR3: CASSEADRGDSPLHF. CDR3 DNA sequence: TGTGCCAGCAGTGAGGCGGACAGGGGAGATTCACCCCTCCACTTT.